The TCR beta chain described here comes from a study of blood T cell repertoires in COVID-19. Study-wide context: Sample material is recorded as cDNA or gDNA derived from T cells, B-cell-depleted T cells, or PBMCs.

V lost 3 bases and J 5 bases, leaving 19 bases between the germline ends. Germline V gene sequence: CDR1 LGHDT, CDR2 YNNKEL (reference sequence). This CDR3 comprises 17 residues. Data came from immunoSEQ multiplex PCR; TCRdb stores just in-frame clones and leaves some out. Seen here are over 65,000 clones, 85% to 90% observed once, and the top ten hold roughly 1.2%. Material: peripheral blood. The chain recombines TRBV3-1 (or the pseudogene TRBV3-2) with TRBJ1-4, with a possible D match to TRBD1 (6 bases). The TCR was taken from a woman aged 55-70 years with acute or convalescent COVID-19. The CDR3 DNA sequence: TGTGCCAGCAGCCAGAGTTTGTTGGGGGCGCACAATGAAAAACTGTTTTTT. Amino acid sequence: CASSQSLLGAHNEKLFF.